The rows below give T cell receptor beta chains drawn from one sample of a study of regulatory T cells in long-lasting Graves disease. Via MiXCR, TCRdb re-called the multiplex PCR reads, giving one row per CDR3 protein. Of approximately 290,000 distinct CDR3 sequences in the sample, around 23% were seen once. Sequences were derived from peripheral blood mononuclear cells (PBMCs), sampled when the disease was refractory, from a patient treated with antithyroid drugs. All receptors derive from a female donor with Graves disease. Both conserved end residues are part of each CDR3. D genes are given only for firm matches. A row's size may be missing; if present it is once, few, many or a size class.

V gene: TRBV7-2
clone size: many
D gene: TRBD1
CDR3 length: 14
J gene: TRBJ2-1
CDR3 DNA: TGTGCCAGCAGCAACCGACAGGGAGAGGATGAGCAGTTCTTC
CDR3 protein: CASSNRQGEDEQFF

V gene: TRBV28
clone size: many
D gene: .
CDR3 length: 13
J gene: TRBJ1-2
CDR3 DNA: TGTGCCAGCACCTCACTAGGGACGGTTGGCTACACCTTC
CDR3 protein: CASTSLGTVGYTF

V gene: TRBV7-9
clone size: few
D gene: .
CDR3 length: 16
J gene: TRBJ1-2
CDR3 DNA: TGTGCCAGCAGCTTACTCCGTGGGGGGCGCGACTATGGCTACACCTTC
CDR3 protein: CASSLLRGGRDYGYTF

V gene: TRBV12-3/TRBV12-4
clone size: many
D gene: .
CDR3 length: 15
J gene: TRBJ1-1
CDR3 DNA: TGTGCCAGCAGTCAACCGAACACGGGGAGCTCTGAAGCTTTCTTT
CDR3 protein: CASSQPNTGSSEAFF

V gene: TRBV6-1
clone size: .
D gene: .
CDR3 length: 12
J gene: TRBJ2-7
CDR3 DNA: TGTGCCAGCAGTGAAGGGGATTGGGAGCAGTACTTC
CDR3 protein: CASSEGDWEQYF

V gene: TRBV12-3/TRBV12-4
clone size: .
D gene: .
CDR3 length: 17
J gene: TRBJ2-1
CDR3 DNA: TGTGCCAGCAGTTTGGGGGTTGATGCATACAATTTCAATGAGCAGTTCTTC
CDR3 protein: CASSLGVDAYNFNEQFF

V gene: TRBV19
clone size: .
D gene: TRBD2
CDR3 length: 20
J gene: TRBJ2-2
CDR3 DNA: TGTGCCAGTAGTATTCGTCGTCTAGCGGGAGGTTCTGGGAACACCGGGGAGCTGTTTTTT
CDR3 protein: CASSIRRLAGGSGNTGELFF

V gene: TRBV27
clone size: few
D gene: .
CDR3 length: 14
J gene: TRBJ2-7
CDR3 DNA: TGTGCCAGCAGACAGGGCATCCGTTCCCACGAGCAGTACTTC
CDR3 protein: CASRQGIRSHEQYF

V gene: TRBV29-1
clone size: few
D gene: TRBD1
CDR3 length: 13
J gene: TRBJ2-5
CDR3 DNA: TGCAGCGTTAAACAGGGGAATCAAGAGACCCAGTACTTC
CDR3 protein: CSVKQGNQETQYF

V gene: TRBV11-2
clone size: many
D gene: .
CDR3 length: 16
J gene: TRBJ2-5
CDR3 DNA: TGTGCCAGCAGCTTAGAGGGTTGGGGTCGGCAAGAGACCCAGTACTTC
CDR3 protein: CASSLEGWGRQETQYF

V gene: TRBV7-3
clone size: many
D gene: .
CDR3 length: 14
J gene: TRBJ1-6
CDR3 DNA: TGTGCCAGCAGCCGGACATCTGGGGATTCACCCCTCCACTTT
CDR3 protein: CASSRTSGDSPLHF

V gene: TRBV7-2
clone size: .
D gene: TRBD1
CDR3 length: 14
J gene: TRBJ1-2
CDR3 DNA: TGTGCCAGCAGCTTGACAGGGTATAATGCGGGCTACACCTTC
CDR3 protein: CASSLTGYNAGYTF

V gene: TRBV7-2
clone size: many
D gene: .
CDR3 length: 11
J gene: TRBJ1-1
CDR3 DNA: TGTGCCAGCAGCTTTGGGGGGGAAGCTTTCTTT
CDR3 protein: CASSFGGEAFF

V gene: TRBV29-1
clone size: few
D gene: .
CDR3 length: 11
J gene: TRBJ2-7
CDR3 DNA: TGCAGCGTTGATCTCTACGGCGAGCAGTACTTC
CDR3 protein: CSVDLYGEQYF

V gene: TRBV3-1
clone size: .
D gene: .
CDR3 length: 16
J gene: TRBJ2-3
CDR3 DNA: TGTGCCAGCAGCCCCGGGGATGCGGCCCGCACAGATACGCAGTATTTT
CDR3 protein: CASSPGDAARTDTQYF

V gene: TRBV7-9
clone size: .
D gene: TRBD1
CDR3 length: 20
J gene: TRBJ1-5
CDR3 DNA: TGTGCCAGCAGCTTTGGCACCGGGACAGGGAAATTTCATAGCAATCAGCCCCAGCATTTT
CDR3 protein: CASSFGTGTGKFHSNQPQHF

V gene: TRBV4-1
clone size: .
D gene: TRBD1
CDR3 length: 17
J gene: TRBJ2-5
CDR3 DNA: TGCGCCAGCAGCCGCTTCCCTGGACAGGGGGCGGACGAGACCCAGTACTTC
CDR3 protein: CASSRFPGQGADETQYF

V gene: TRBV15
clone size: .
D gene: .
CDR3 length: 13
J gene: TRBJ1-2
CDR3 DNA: TGTGCCACCAGCAGAGATACAGACTATGGCTACACCTTC
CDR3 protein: CATSRDTDYGYTF